This T cell receptor beta chain was captured in a study of blood T cell repertoires in COVID-19. The wider study: The United States, Italy and Spain supplied acute and convalescent COVID-19 samples. The cDNA or gDNA used as material had been derived from T cells, B-cell-depleted T cells, or PBMCs.

The germline V gene encodes CDR1 MNHEY and CDR2 SVGEGT. V lost 4 bases and J lost 4; bases outside the gene matches: 5. The CDR3 contains 17 residues. How the authors handled the data: Reference gene primer amplification yielded estimated nucleated cell counts. Profiled with immunoSEQ multiplex PCR; TCRdb holds only in-frame clones, not every one. The DNA gave D and trimming, while V, J and clone size come from that table. Here the sample spans 45,000 or so clones, around 85% being singletons. This chain links TRBV6-2 or TRBV6-3 with TRBJ1-6, with 12 positions matching TRBD1. The specimen was peripheral blood. This receptor was taken from a human donor in a cohort sampled during active COVID-19. CDR3 coding DNA: TGTGCCAGCAGTTCTCCGGGACAGGGGGCTTATAATTCACCCCTCCACTTT. Protein: CASSSPGQGAYNSPLHF.